These 20 T cell receptor beta chains share one sample of origin, sequenced in a study of T-cell reconstitution after alpha-beta-depleted transplantation in children. The TCRbeta library incorporated unique molecular identifiers. TCRdb reprocessed the PCR reads via MiXCR and lists one record per CDR3 protein. The repertoire includes around 410,000 distinct CDR3 sequences, under 13% of them detected once, and 4.5% to 7% sits in the top ten. Sequencing used PBMCs from the stem cell graft donor, obtained from the stem cell graft. The receptor source for this set is a human donor who donated a stem cell graft to a child with acute myeloid leukemia.

The V gene is TRBV6-5, the J gene TRBJ2-7; tentatively, D is TRBD2 (6 bases). V lost 0 bases to trimming and J lost 0 bases, with 12 bases between them. Germline values: CDR1 MNHEY, CDR2 SVGAGI. The CDR3 length is 16 residues. The CDR3 here is CASSYSAGGSSYEQYF. In DNA, the CDR3 is TGTGCCAGCAGTTACTCAGCGGGCGGTAGCTCCTACGAGCAGTACTTC.

The V call is TRBV3-1, the J call TRBJ2-7; TRBD2 agrees at 8 bases. The CDR3 is 16 amino acids. V gave up 1 base and J gave up 7 bases; unmatched junction bases: 12. CDR1 is LGHDT, CDR2 YNNKEL, per germline (reference sequence). The CDR3 loop is CASSQGTSRPSGEQYF. CDR3 DNA: TGTGCCAGCAGCCAAGGGACTAGCCGCCCCTCAGGGGAGCAGTACTTC.

This clonotype was observed a few times. The J gene is TRBJ1-5, the V gene TRBV12-3 or TRBV12-4; D remains unclear. The CDR3 is 15 residues long. The V and J ends lost 5 bases and 0 bases respectively, with 11 bases between them. CDR3 region: CASSLVAISNQPQHF. CDR3 bases: TGTGCCAGCAGTCTGGTGGCGATTAGCAATCAGCCCCAGCATTTT.

The CDR3 sequence: CASSPAGRNTGELFF. CDR3 nucleotides: TGTGCCAGCAGCCCGGCGGGGCGGAACACCGGGGAGCTGTTTTTT. The V and J genes are TRBV7-3 and TRBJ2-2; tentative D call: TRBD2 (6 bases). V was cut by 5 bases and J by 1 base, with 11 bases left in between. Germline CDR1 SGHTA, CDR2 FQGTGA. The CDR3 runs to 15 residues. The entire variable domain, with the rest obtained from reference TRBV7-3 and TRBJ2-2, is as follows: GAGVSQTPSNKVTEKGKYVELRCDPISGHTALYWYRQSLGQGPEFLIYFQGTGAADDSGLPNDRFFAVRPEGSVSTLKIQRTERGDSAVYLCASSPAGRNTGELFFGEGSRLTVL.

This chain joins TRBV3-1 and TRBJ2-1; D might be TRBD1 (6 bases). The CDR3 spans 13 residues. In germline, CDR1 is LGHDT, CDR2 YNNKEL (reference sequence). The V gene lost 5 bases and the J gene lost 6 bases, with 11 bases spanning the gap. The DNA of the CDR3 is TGTGCCAGCAGCTTCGGCAGGGGCAATGAGCAGTTCTTC. Its protein is CASSFGRGNEQFF.

The chain combines TRBV10-3 with TRBJ2-7; D is uncertain. This CDR3 has 13 residues. V was clipped by 4 bases and J by 1 base, with 8 bases between them. From germline, CDR1 is ENHRY and CDR2 SYGVKD. The CDR3: CAISVDTSYEQYV. The DNA for the CDR3 is TGTGCCATCAGTGTCGACACATCCTACGAGCAGTACGTC.

To note about this clonotype: It may be a read error: a sequence one base away is much more abundant. The V call is TRBV2, the J call TRBJ1-1; D perhaps matches TRBD1 (6 bases). V lost 3 bases and J 6 bases, leaving 14 bases between the germline ends. The germline CDR1 and CDR2 sequences are SNHLY and FYNNEI. The CDR3 is 14 residues long. CDR3 sequence reads: CASSERFGTSEAFF. Written as DNA, the CDR3 is TGTGCCAGCAGTGAGCGGTTCGGGACATCTGAAGCTTTCTTT.

This clonotype was seen ten or more times. V usage is TRBV12-3 or TRBV12-4 and J usage is TRBJ2-2, with no clear D. The CDR3 has 12 amino acids. The V end lost 6 bases, the J end lost 4 bases, and 6 bases lay between the germline ends. CDR3 sequence reads: CASRRATGELFF. Written as DNA, the CDR3 is TGTGCCAGCAGGCGAGCCACCGGGGAGCTGTTTTTT.

This clonotype was observed a handful of times. The chain employs TRBV7-2 and TRBJ1-3, with a weak D call TRBD1 (6 bases). From germline, CDR1 is SGHTA and CDR2 FQGNSA. V was trimmed by 0 bases and J by 2 bases, leaving 11 bases between them. This CDR3 has 16 residues. This CDR3 reads CASSLAQGMTGNTIYF. CDR3 DNA: TGTGCCAGCAGCTTAGCCCAGGGGATGACTGGAAACACCATATATTTT.

In its sample, this clonotype was seen a few times. This chain connects TRBV20-1 to TRBJ1-5, with no clear D. The CDR3 length is 14 residues. Germline loops: CDR1 DFQATT, CDR2 SNEGSKA (reference sequence). The germline V and J ends were trimmed by 0 bases and 1 base, with 7 bases remaining between them. CDR3 DNA: TGCAGTGCTAGAGATCGGCCGAGCAATCAGCCCCAGCATTTT. Translating it yields CSARDRPSNQPQHF.

The chain carries TRBV6-2 or TRBV6-3 and TRBJ2-1; D unresolved. The germline V gene has CDR1 MNHEY and CDR2 SVGEGT. This CDR3 comprises 13 residues. The V end lost 0 bases, the J end lost 4 bases, and 4 bases lay between the germline ends. CDR3 in amino acids: CASSYSNYNEQFF. In DNA, the CDR3 is TGTGCCAGCAGTTACTCGAATTACAATGAGCAGTTCTTC.

The sample holds a few counts of this clonotype. The CDR3 here is CASRDDLNTEAFF. Written as DNA, the CDR3 is TGTGCCAGCAGGGACGATTTGAACACTGAAGCTTTCTTT. V usage is TRBV12-3 or TRBV12-4 and J usage is TRBJ1-1; D is unclear. V lost 6 bases and J 0 bases, leaving 8 bases between the germline ends. This CDR3 is built from 13 residues.

The genes are TRBV3-1 and TRBJ2-1; TRBD2 matches at 10 bases. The V and J ends lost 0 bases and 0 bases, in that order; junction bases with no gene match: 14. CDR3 length: 21 amino acids. Germline CDR1 and CDR2: LGHDT and YNNKEL (reference sequence). CDR3 residues: CASSQERGIGLAVSSYNEQFF. CDR3 DNA sequence: TGTGCCAGCAGCCAAGAAAGGGGCATTGGACTAGCGGTAAGCTCCTACAATGAGCAGTTCTTC.

The gene calls are TRBV5-1 and TRBJ2-5; no firm D call. Trimming cost V 2 bases and J 2 bases, with 13 bases left between them. The CDR3 runs to 15 residues. Per the germline V gene, CDR1 is SGHRS and CDR2 is YFSETQ. The CDR3 DNA is TGCGCCAGCAGCTTTGGGCCCGGGTCGCAAGAGACCCAGTACTTC. It encodes CASSFGPGSQETQYF.

This clonotype has ten or more counts. V usage is TRBV5-6 and J usage is TRBJ1-1; TRBD1 agrees at 7 bases. The CDR3 loop spans 14 amino acids. Germline V gene sequence: CDR1 SGHDT, CDR2 YYEEEE. V gave up 5 bases and J gave up 5 bases; unmatched junction bases: 9. The CDR3 sequence: CASSPQGRGTEAFF. In nucleotides, the CDR3 is TGTGCCAGCAGTCCCCAGGGCAGGGGGACTGAAGCTTTCTTT. Filled out from reference TRBV5-6 and TRBJ1-1, the complete variable domain reads DAGVTQSPTHLIKTRGQQVTLRCSPKSGHDTVSWYQQALGQGPQFIFQYYEEEERQRGNFPDRFSGHQFPNYSSELNVNALLLGDSALYLCASSPQGRGTEAFFGQGTRLTVV.

V and J are TRBV30 and TRBJ2-1; TRBD2 matches 7 bases. Germline lookup yields CDR1 GTSNPN and CDR2 SVGIG (reference sequence). The CDR3 extends over 13 amino acids. V gave up 1 base and J gave up 3 bases; unmatched junction bases: 0. In DNA, the CDR3 is TGTGCCTGGAGTGAGCGGGGCTACAATGAGCAGTTCTTC. Its protein is CAWSERGYNEQFF.

The chain couples TRBV13 to TRBJ1-1; TRBD1 aligns across 9 bases. Looked up from germline, CDR1 is PRHDT and CDR2 is FYEKMQ (reference sequence). V dropped 4 bases and J dropped 4; count of bases not matched to a gene: 7. This CDR3 region has 15 residues. The CDR3 DNA is TGTGCCAGCAGCTCAGGAACAGGGGGCCCCACTGAAGCTTTCTTT. Translation gives CASSSGTGGPTEAFF.

This clonotype was picked up one time. The V call is TRBV27, the J call TRBJ2-1, with D perhaps TRBD1 (5 bases). V was trimmed by 6 bases and J by 6 bases, leaving 12 bases between them. CDR3 length: 13 residues. Germline V CDR1 and CDR2: MNHEY, SMNVEV (reference sequence). CDR3 protein: CASREDTSNEQFF. In nucleotides, the CDR3 is TGTGCCAGCAGAGAGGACACTTCCAATGAGCAGTTCTTC.

This clonotype was seen more than once but under ten times. The J gene is TRBJ2-2, the V gene TRBV6-1; TRBD2 agrees at 7 bases. Germline-derived CDR1 and CDR2 are MNHNS and SASEGT. Germline trimming cut 5 bases from V and 5 bases from J; bases unmatched to any gene: 11. This CDR3 contains 16 residues. The CDR3, as DNA: TGTGCCAGCAGTCCCGGGAGGCGGGGCGCGACCGGGGAGCTGTTTTTT. Translating gives CASSPGRRGATGELFF.

This clonotype was seen a few times. J is TRBJ2-7 and V is TRBV9; 9 bases are shared with TRBD1. The length of the CDR3 is 17 residues. With V trimmed by 3 bases and J by 5 bases, 15 bases remained unmatched. The germline CDR1 and CDR2 sequences are SGDLS and YYNGEE. CDR3 nucleotide sequence: TGTGCCAGCAGCGGCGCGAGGGCCGGGACAGGGACCGACGAGCAGTACTTC. It encodes CASSGARAGTGTDEQYF.